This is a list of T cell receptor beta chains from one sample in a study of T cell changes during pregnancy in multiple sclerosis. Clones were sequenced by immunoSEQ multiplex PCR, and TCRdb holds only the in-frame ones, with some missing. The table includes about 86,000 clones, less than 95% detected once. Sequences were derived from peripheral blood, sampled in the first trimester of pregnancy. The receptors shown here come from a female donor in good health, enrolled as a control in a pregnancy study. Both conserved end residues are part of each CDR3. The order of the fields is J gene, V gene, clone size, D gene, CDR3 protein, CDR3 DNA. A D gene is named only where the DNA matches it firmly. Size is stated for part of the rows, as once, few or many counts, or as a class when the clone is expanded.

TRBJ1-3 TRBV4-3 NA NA CASSQAGASGNTIYF TGCGCCAGCAGCCAAGCAGGGGCCTCTGGAAACACCATATATTTT
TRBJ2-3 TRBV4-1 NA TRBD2 CASSQGGLTDTQYF TGCGCCAGCAGCCAGGGGGGGTTGACAGATACGCAGTATTTT
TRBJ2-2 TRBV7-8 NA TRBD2 CASSLRLAGGIGELFF TGTGCCAGCAGCCTAAGACTAGCGGGGGGTATCGGGGAGCTGTTTTTT
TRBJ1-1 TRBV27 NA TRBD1 CASIRGPEAFF TGTGCCAGCATAAGGGGGCCTGAAGCTTTCTTT
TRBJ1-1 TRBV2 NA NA CASSGEANTEAFF TGTGCCAGCAGTGGGGAGGCGAACACTGAAGCTTTCTTT
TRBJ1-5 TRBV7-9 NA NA CASSVDSPNQPQHF TGTGCCAGCAGCGTTGACAGCCCGAATCAGCCCCAGCATTTT
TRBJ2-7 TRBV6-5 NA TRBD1 CATRGQGAYEQYF TGTGCCACCAGAGGACAGGGGGCCTACGAGCAGTACTTC
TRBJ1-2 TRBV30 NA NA CASSGGNYGYTF TGTGCCTCCTCGGGGGGTAACTATGGCTACACCTTC
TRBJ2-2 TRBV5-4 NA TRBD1 CASSLVAGGTNTGELFF TGTGCCAGCAGCTTGGTCGCAGGGGGCACGAACACCGGGGAGCTGTTTTTT
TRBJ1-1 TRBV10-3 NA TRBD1 CAIKDAGQGDTEAFF TGTGCCATCAAAGATGCGGGACAGGGAGACACTGAAGCTTTCTTT
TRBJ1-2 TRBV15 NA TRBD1 CATSRGQANYGYTF TGTGCCACCAGCCGCGGACAGGCGAACTATGGCTACACCTTC
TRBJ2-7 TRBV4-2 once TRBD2 CASSARLAGGEQYF TGTGCCAGCAGCGCCAGACTAGCGGGGGGCGAGCAGTACTTC
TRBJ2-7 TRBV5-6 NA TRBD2 CASSSRGGLRYEQYF TGTGCCAGCAGCTCCCGGGGGGGCCTTCGTTACGAGCAGTACTTC
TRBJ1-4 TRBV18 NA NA CASSRGYGNEKLFF TGTGCCAGCTCACGGGGCTATGGTAATGAAAAACTGTTTTTT
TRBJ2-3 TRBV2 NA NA CASSEFAAAVTDTQYF TGTGCCAGCAGTGAATTCGCAGCGGCAGTCACAGATACGCAGTATTTT
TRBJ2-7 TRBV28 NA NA CASNTGYEQYF TGTGCCAGCAATACAGGGTACGAGCAGTACTTC
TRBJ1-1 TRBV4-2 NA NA CASSDEEPNTEAFF TGTGCCAGCAGCGATGAGGAACCGAACACTGAAGCTTTCTTT
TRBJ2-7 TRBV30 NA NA CAWSLGILYEQYF TGTGCCTGGAGCCTCGGGATTCTGTACGAGCAGTACTTC
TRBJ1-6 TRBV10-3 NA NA CAISESPGGSSYNSPLHF TGTGCCATCAGTGAATCGCCGGGAGGGAGCTCCTATAATTCACCCCTCCACTTT
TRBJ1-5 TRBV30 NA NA CAWTTGTYQPQHF TGTGCCTGGACGACAGGTACATATCAGCCCCAGCATTTT
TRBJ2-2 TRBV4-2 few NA CASSQAGNTGELFF TGTGCCAGCAGCCAAGCAGGAAACACCGGGGAGCTGTTTTTT
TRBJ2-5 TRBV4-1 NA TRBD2 CASSQDPNSGGAETQYF TGCGCCAGCAGCCAAGATCCCAATAGCGGGGGGGCCGAGACCCAGTACTTC
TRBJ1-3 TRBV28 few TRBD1 CASTPPRDRVATIYF TGTGCCAGCACCCCACCCCGGGACAGGGTCGCCACCATATATTTT
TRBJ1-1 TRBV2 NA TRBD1 CASNQGAATEAFF TGTGCCAGCAATCAGGGGGCGGCCACTGAAGCTTTCTTT
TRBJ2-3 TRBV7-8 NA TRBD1 CASSLYADRVYDTQYF TGTGCCAGCAGCTTATATGCGGACAGGGTATACGATACGCAGTATTTT
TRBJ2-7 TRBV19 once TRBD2 CASSIVAGTDEQYF TGTGCCAGTAGTATAGTAGCGGGGACGGACGAGCAGTACTTC
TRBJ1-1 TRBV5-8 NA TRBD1 CASSPGQGRVYTEAFF TGTGCCAGCAGCCCCGGACAGGGGCGCGTTTACACTGAAGCTTTCTTT
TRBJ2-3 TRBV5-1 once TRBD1 CASSAWTGGRDTQYF TGCGCCAGCAGCGCCTGGACAGGGGGTAGAGATACGCAGTATTTT
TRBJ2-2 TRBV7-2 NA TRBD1 CASSQDRGPGELFF TGTGCCAGCAGCCAGGACAGGGGGCCCGGGGAGCTGTTTTTT
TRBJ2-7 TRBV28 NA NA CASSSATPLDEQYF TGTGCCAGCAGTTCCGCCACCCCTCTAGACGAGCAGTACTTC
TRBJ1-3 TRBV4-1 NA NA CASSQVLRDAAGNTIYF TGCGCCAGCAGCCAAGTGCTCCGGGATGCAGCTGGAAACACCATATATTTT
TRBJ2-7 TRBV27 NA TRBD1 CASGTGGAYEQYF TGTGCCAGTGGAACAGGGGGCGCCTACGAGCAGTACTTC
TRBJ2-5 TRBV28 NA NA CASSGLAETQYF TGTGCCAGCAGTGGGCTAGCGGAGACCCAGTACTTC